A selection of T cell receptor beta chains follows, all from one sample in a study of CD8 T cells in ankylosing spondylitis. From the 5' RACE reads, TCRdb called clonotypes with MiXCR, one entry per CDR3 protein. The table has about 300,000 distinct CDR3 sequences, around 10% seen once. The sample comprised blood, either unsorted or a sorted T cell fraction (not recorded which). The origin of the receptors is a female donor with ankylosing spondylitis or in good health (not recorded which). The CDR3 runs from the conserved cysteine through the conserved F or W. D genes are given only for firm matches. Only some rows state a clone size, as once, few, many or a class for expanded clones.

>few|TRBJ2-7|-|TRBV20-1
TGCAGTGCTAGTCAGACTCTCATAACCGCTTCCGAGCAGTACTTC
CSASQTLITASEQYF
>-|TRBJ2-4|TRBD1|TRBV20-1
TGCAGTGCCTTAGGGGGCCCTCCAGGCAAAAACATTCAGTACTTC
CSALGGPPGKNIQYF
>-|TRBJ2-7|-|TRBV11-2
TGTGCCAGCAGCTTCACCTCTAGCGACTACGAGCAGTACTTC
CASSFTSSDYEQYF
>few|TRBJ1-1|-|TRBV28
TGTGCCAGCAGTCCGCGTCCAGGGGTTGGGAACACTGAAGCTTTCTTT
CASSPRPGVGNTEAFF
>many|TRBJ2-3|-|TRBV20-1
TGCAGTGCTAGAGAGACCGTACGCACAGATACGCAGTATTTT
CSARETVRTDTQYF
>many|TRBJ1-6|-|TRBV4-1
TGCGCCAGCAGCCACCTAGAGGGGACGAGGTATTCACCCCTCCACTTT
CASSHLEGTRYSPLHF
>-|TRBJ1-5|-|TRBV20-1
TGCAGTGCTAGAGAATCGGGCTATAGCAATCAGCCCCAGCATTTT
CSARESGYSNQPQHF
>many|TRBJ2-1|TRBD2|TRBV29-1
TGCAGCGTTGTCCTAGCGGGAGGGCCAAGCTCTAGGAATGAGCAGTTCTTC
CSVVLAGGPSSRNEQFF
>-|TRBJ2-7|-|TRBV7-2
TGTGCCAGCAGCTTAAAGAGCGGGCGGTGGGAGCCGTACTTC
CASSLKSGRWEPYF
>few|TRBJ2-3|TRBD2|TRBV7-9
TGTGCCAGCACCCTTAGAGCGGGAGGAGGTTCAGATACGCAGTATTTT
CASTLRAGGGSDTQYF
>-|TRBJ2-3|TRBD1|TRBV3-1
TGTGCCAGCAGCCAAGATAGAAGGACAGGGGGCACAGATACGCAGTATTTT
CASSQDRRTGGTDTQYF
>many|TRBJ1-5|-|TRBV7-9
TGTGCCAGCAGCTTATCTTCTGGAGTACTGCATTTT
CASSLSSGVLHF
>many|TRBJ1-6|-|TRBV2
TGTGCCAGCAGGGCACAGGGAGTTAATTCACCCCTCCACTTT
CASRAQGVNSPLHF
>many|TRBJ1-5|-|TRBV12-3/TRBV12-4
TGTGCCAGCAGTTTAGTGGTTCAGAAATATAGCAATCAGCCCCAGCATTTT
CASSLVVQKYSNQPQHF
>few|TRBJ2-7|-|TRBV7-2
TGTGCCAGCAGCTTAAGCCTGGGGCCTCCTAACGAGCAGTACTTC
CASSLSLGPPNEQYF
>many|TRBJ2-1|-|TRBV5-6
TGTGCCAGCAGCTTCTTTGGAGGTGAGCAGTTCTTC
CASSFFGGEQFF
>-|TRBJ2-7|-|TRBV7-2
TGTGCCAGCAGTAGGCGGAACCTCTACGAGCAGTACTTC
CASSRRNLYEQYF
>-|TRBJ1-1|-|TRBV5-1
TGCGCCAGCAGCTTGGATGGAACACGGGAAGCTTTCTTT
CASSLDGTREAFF
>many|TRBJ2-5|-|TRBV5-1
TGCGCCAGCAGCTTGACAGATTCCCAAGAGACCCAGTACTTC
CASSLTDSQETQYF
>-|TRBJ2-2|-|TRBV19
TGTGCCAGTAGTAGCCCAGGGGGCGGGGGCACCGGGGAGCTGTTTTTT
CASSSPGGGGTGELFF
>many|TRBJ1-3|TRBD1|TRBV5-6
TGTGCCAGCAGCTCCACCCGTCGGGACAGGGGGACTGGAAACACCATATATTTT
CASSSTRRDRGTGNTIYF
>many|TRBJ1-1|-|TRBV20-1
TGCAGTGCTAGGATCCTCGGAAGCACTGAAGCTTTCTTT
CSARILGSTEAFF
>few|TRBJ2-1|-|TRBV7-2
TGTGCCAGCAGCTTAGCCACAGAGCGGAATGAGCAGTTCTTC
CASSLATERNEQFF
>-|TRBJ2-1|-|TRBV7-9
TGTGCCAGCCAGGGTTTGGATGAGCAGTTCTTC
CASQGLDEQFF
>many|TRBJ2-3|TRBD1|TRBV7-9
TGTGCCAGCAGCGACCGGGACAGGAGTACAGATACGCAGTATTTT
CASSDRDRSTDTQYF
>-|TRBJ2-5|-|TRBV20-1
TGCAGTGCTAGAGATTTGGGGGGCCAAGAGACCCAGTACTTC
CSARDLGGQETQYF
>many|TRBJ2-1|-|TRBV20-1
TGCAGTGCTGCTGGGACGGGGAGATACAATGAGCAGTTCTTC
CSAAGTGRYNEQFF
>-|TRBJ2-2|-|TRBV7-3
TGTGCCAGCAGCTTAAATTCCCCAGCAACGACCGGGGAGCTGTTTTTT
CASSLNSPATTGELFF
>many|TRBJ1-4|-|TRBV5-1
TGCGCCAGCAGCCCCGGGAGGGGGGATGAAAAACTGTTTTTT
CASSPGRGDEKLFF